The entry below gives a single TCR beta chain sequence along with its context. Its antigen target is currently unknown. No quality values exist for individual bases; no much larger clone is one base distant. The sample belongs to a study of T cells in localized non-small cell lung cancer (dated by TCRdb to the early 2020s). Background for the entire study: T cell repertoires of 200 to 300 early-stage NSCLC patients were analyzed, with tumors being compared against uninvolved tumor-adjacent lungs. The cohort comprised 236 treatment-naïve NSCLC patients with resected, localized lung tumors. NSCLC patients had a mean age of around 61 years, and around 140 were male and 85 to 110 female. The paper's findings and limits, for the study overall: Uninvolved tumor-adjacent lung showed the highest T cell clonality, higher than tumor, which suggests more focused antigenic responses in the uninvolved tumor-adjacent lung. Longer overall survival was associated with higher blood T cell density, whereas shorter survival was associated with higher adjacent-lung clonality. Multi-region tumor sequencing was not performed, so intratumor heterogeneity could not be excluded. A median of around 62 of the top 100 tumor clones turned up in the paired uninvolved adjacent lung, and fewer than 35 of those clones also ranked among the top 100 of that same adjacent lung. Since the design was exploratory, TCR variables were selected using unadjusted p-values with no false-discovery rate correction.

At diagnosis, tumor, uninvolved tumor-adjacent lung and peripheral blood were collected and then preserved as a mix of FFPE and fresh-frozen material. For TCR repertoire profiling, blood samples were analyzed in the form of peripheral blood mononuclear cells. The immunoSEQ Assay was used to sequence TCR beta CDR3 regions from DNA. The original methods were these. To compute T cell density, TCR beta template counts were normalized to usable DNA, which was estimated by amplifying housekeeping genes. The preseqR package was used to estimate richness by extrapolating to 400,000 templates for PBMC samples and to 120,000 templates for tissue samples. Clonality was taken to be one minus Pielou's evenness. Differential abundance testing on productive amino-acid clonotypes, with a minimum total count of 5 and an alpha of 0.1, was used to identify tissue-enriched TCRs. The Jaccard Index and the Morisita Overlap Index were used to quantify repertoire overlap between compartments. GLIPH clustered TCR beta CDR3s with public tetramer-defined viral CDR3s; viral motifs required at least three viral sequences plus V-gene enrichment. In its TCRdb copy, this immuneACCESS table keeps in-frame sequences only and misses some clones. Where compared with another copy, unresolved V genes explain less than half of these, and the others have no known cause. V, J and clone size were drawn from that table, and D and trimming were deduced from the DNA. The sample table shows approximately 83,000 clones, and roughly 91% are seen once. About 20% of the sample is held by the ten biggest clonotypes.

Sample: peripheral blood, taken before any cancer treatment. This TCR was recovered from a woman between 40 and 69 years old with stage I squamous cell lung carcinoma.

DNA sequence: TGTGCCAGCGCGACAGTGAACACTGAAGCTTTCTTT. It encodes CASATVNTEAFF. Rearrangement joined TRBV6-5 to TRBJ1-1; TRBD1 is perhaps the D gene, given 5 matching bases. The germline V gene gives CDR1 as MNHEY and CDR2 as SVGAGI. The junction carries 7 bases between V and J, which are trimmed by 8 bases and 0 bases respectively. The CDR3 numbers 12 residues from cysteine through phenylalanine. Only the CDR3 part of the read is kept: 36 bases, read in frame from the first base.